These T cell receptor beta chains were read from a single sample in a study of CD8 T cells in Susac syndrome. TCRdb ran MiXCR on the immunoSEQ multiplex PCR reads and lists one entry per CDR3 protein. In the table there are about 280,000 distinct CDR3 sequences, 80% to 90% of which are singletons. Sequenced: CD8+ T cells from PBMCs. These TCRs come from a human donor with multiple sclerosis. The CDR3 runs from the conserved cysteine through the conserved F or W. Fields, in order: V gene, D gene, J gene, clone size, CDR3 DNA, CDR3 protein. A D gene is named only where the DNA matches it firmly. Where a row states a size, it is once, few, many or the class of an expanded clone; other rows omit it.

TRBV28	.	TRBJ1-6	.	TGTGCCAGCAGTGACCGGGACAACTCCTATAATTCACCCCTCCACTTT	CASSDRDNSYNSPLHF
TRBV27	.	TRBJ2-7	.	TGTGCCAGCAGTTTCGGCGGGGCCCTCTACGAGCAGTACTTC	CASSFGGALYEQYF
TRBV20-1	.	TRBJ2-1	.	TGCTTCCCTAGGGACGAACGGGATGAGCAGTTCTTC	CFPRDERDEQFF
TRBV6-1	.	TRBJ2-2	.	TGTGCCAGCAGTGTACGAACCGGGCCGTCCACCGGGGAGCTGTTTTTT	CASSVRTGPSTGELFF
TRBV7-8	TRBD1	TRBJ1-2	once	TGTACCAGCAGCTTCCCGGGACAGAAGGGGAACTATGGCTACACCTTC	CTSSFPGQKGNYGYTF
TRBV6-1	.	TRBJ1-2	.	TGTGCCAGTACGTTGGGGGCTGGCTATGGCTACACCTTC	CASTLGAGYGYTF
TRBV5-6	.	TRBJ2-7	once	TGTGCCAGCAGCTTGTGGGGAGGACAGAGGCCGTACGAGCAGTACTTC	CASSLWGGQRPYEQYF
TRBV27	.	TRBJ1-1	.	TGTGCCAGCAGTTTTTGGGGGGACACTGAAGCTCTCTTT	CASSFWGDTEALF
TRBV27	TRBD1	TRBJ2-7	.	TGTGCCAGCAGTCACAGGGGAAGTTCCTACGAGCAGTACTTC	CASSHRGSSYEQYF
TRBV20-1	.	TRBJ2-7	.	TGCAGTGCAGGGGGGGGAGACGCCTACGAGCAGTACTTC	CSAGGGDAYEQYF
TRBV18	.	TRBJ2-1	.	TGTGCCAGCTCACCACCGAAAGGGGGCTCCTACAATGAGCAGTTCTTC	CASSPPKGGSYNEQFF
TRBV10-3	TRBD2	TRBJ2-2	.	TGTGCCGTGCTGAGAGGACTAGAGGGCACCGGGGAGCTGTTTTTT	CAVLRGLEGTGELFF
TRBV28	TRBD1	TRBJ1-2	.	TGTGCCAGCAGTTACCGGGACAGGGATGAAAACTATGGCTACACCTTC	CASSYRDRDENYGYTF
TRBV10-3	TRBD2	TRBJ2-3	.	TGTGCCATCAACCCGGGACTAGCGGGAGAAGATACGCAGTATTTT	CAINPGLAGEDTQYF
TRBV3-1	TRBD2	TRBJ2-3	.	TGTGCCAGCAGCCAAGTGGCAAGGACTAGCGGTCCAGATACGCAGTATTTT	CASSQVARTSGPDTQYF
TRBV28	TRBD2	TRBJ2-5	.	TGTGCCAGCAGTTCAAGACTAGCGGGAGAGACCCAGTACTTC	CASSSRLAGETQYF
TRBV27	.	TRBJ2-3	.	TGTGCCAGCAGTTTATCGGCGGTCACAGATACGCAGTATTTT	CASSLSAVTDTQYF
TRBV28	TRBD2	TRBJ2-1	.	TGTGCCAGCAGTTTGTTGACTAGCGGGAGAAATTTAATTAATGAGCAGTTCTTC	CASSLLTSGRNLINEQFF
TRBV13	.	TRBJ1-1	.	TGTGCCAGCAGCCTGGACATGAGCACTGAAGCTTTCTTT	CASSLDMSTEAFF
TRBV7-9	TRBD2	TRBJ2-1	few	TGTGCCAGCAGCCCAAGACTAGCGGGTGGTTCCTACAATGAGCAGTTCTTC	CASSPRLAGGSYNEQFF
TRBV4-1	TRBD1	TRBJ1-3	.	TGCGCCAGCAGCCCGTATGCCGGGACAGCGGGTTCCTCTGGAAACGCCATATATTTT	CASSPYAGTAGSSGNAIYF
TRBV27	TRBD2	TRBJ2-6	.	TGTGCCAGCAGTGGGGGACTAGACCCCTCTGGGGCCAACGTCCTGACTTTC	CASSGGLDPSGANVLTF
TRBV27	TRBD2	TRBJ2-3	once	TGTGCCAGCAGTTTATTAGCGCGGGAGGGGGGAGATACGCAGTATTTT	CASSLLAREGGDTQYF
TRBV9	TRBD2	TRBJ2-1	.	TGTGCCAGCAGTGATAGCGGGAGTGGGGACAATGAGCAGTTCTTC	CASSDSGSGDNEQFF
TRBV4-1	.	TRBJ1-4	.	TGCGCCAGCAGCCATCCGTCGGGGTTTAAGGATGAAAAACTGTTTTTT	CASSHPSGFKDEKLFF
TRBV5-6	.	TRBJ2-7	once	TGTGCCAGCAGAAAGGGCCGATCCTACTACGAGCAGTACTTC	CASRKGRSYYEQYF
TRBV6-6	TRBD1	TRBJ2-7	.	TGTGCCAGCAGTTACCGTGGACAGGACTACGAGCAGTACTTC	CASSYRGQDYEQYF
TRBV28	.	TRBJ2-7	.	TGTGCCAGCAGGCTCGGGCAGAACTTCTACGAGCAGTACTTC	CASRLGQNFYEQYF
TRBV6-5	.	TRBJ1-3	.	TGTGCCAGCAGTTACATTGCAGGGGACACCTCTGGAAACACCATATATTTT	CASSYIAGDTSGNTIYF
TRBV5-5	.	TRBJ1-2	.	TGTGCCAGCAGCTTAGGTCTTAATATGGACAGCTTATACACCTTC	CASSLGLNMDSLYTF
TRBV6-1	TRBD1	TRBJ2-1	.	TGTGCCAGCCACAGGGGGTTTGACAATGAGCAGTTCTTC	CASHRGFDNEQFF
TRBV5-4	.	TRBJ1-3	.	TGTGCCAGCAGTTTTTCAGGAGGGCTCTCTGGAAACACCATATATTTT	CASSFSGGLSGNTIYF
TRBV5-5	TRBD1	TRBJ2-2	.	TGTGCCAGCCTTTACTTAACAGGGGTGAACACCGGGGAGCTGTTTTTT	CASLYLTGVNTGELFF
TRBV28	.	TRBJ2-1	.	TGTGCCAGCTCCAGACGGCCACACAAGAATGAGCAGTTCTTC	CASSRRPHKNEQFF
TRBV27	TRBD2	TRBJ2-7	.	TGTGCCAGCCGGACTAGCGGGAGTTTATACGAGCAGTACTTC	CASRTSGSLYEQYF
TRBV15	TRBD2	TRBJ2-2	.	TGTGCCACCAGCAGAGATAGAGCGGGAGGGGCCACCGGGGAGCTGTTTTTT	CATSRDRAGGATGELFF
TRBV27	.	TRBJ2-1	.	TGTGCCAGCACACTGACGGGAGCCTACAATGAGCAGTTCTTC	CASTLTGAYNEQFF
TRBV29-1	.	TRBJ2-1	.	TGCAGCGCTCTTGGCAGGGACTCCTACAATGAGCAGTTCTTC	CSALGRDSYNEQFF
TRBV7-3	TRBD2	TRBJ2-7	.	TGTGCCAGCAGCTTATCCCCTAGCGGGGGCGAGCAGTACTTC	CASSLSPSGGEQYF
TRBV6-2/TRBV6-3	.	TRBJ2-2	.	TGTGCCAGTATGAACGGTAACACCGGGGAGCTGTTTTTT	CASMNGNTGELFF